These T cell receptor beta chains were read from a single sample in a study of identical twins. Via MiXCR, TCRdb re-called the 5' RACE reads, giving one row per CDR3 protein. In the table there are some 900,000 distinct CDR3 sequences, 12% of which are singletons. These data were likewise used in another study, on yellow fever vaccine responses in identical twins.

Source material: PBMCs. The receptors originated from a woman younger than 35 in good health. The CDR3 runs from the conserved cysteine through the conserved F or W. D genes are given only for firm matches. Only some rows state a clone size, as once, few, many or a class for expanded clones.

d_call clone_size j_call v_call cdr3_aa cdr3_nt
TRBD1 . TRBJ2-5 TRBV5-1 CASSLADRTDGETQYF TGCGCCAGCAGCTTGGCGGACAGGACCGACGGGGAGACCCAGTACTTC
. many TRBJ2-7 TRBV12-3/TRBV12-4 CASSLSWPEQYF TGTGCCAGCAGTTTGAGCTGGCCCGAGCAGTACTTC
. . TRBJ1-1 TRBV5-5 CASRPTALLNTEAFF TGTGCCAGCAGACCGACAGCTCTCCTGAACACTGAAGCTTTCTTT
. few TRBJ1-3 TRBV18 CASSTSNGDSGNTIYF TGTGCCAGCTCAACCTCTAACGGGGACTCTGGAAACACCATATATTTT
. many TRBJ2-2 TRBV12-3/TRBV12-4 CAFRLRAGANTGELFF TGTGCCTTCAGGCTAAGGGCAGGGGCGAACACCGGGGAGCTGTTTTTT
TRBD2 few TRBJ2-4 TRBV12-3/TRBV12-4 CASSFGGGSKNIQYF TGTGCCAGCAGTTTTGGGGGAGGGAGCAAAAACATTCAGTACTTC
TRBD2 many TRBJ2-1 TRBV4-1 CASSQERRLAGARRYEQFF TGCGCCAGCAGCCAAGAGAGAAGACTAGCGGGAGCCCGTAGGTATGAGCAGTTCTTC
. few TRBJ2-1 TRBV7-9 CASSSSDRPAGEQFF TGTGCCAGCAGCTCCTCCGACAGGCCGGCAGGGGAGCAGTTCTTC
TRBD1 many TRBJ1-1 TRBV6-1 CASSGTGMNTEAFF TGTGCCAGCAGTGGGACAGGGATGAACACTGAAGCTTTCTTT
TRBD2 many TRBJ2-1 TRBV4-1 CASSQASGGYNEQFF TGCGCCAGCAGCCAAGCCAGCGGGGGCTACAATGAGCAGTTCTTC
TRBD1 . TRBJ2-3 TRBV20-1 CSASLPGQFTDTQYF TGCAGTGCTAGTTTACCGGGACAGTTCACAGATACGCAGTATTTT
TRBD1 . TRBJ2-2 TRBV4-2 CASSQLRPRTGVANTGELFF TGTGCCAGCAGCCAACTACGACCGCGGACAGGGGTTGCGAACACCGGGGAGCTGTTTTTT
. few TRBJ2-3 TRBV20-1 CSARGRKNTDTQYF TGCAGTGCTAGAGGGCGGAAAAACACAGATACGCAGTATTTT
TRBD1 . TRBJ2-4 TRBV29-1 CSVEEAGTGIAKNIQYF TGCAGCGTTGAAGAGGCGGGGACAGGTATAGCCAAAAACATTCAGTACTTC
. . TRBJ1-1 TRBV7-9 CASSLVGYIAEAFF TGTGCCAGCAGCTTAGTGGGGTATATAGCTGAAGCTTTCTTT
TRBD1 . TRBJ1-2 TRBV7-9 CASSLRTGFYGYTF TGTGCCAGCAGCTTACGGACAGGTTTCTATGGCTACACCTTC
. . TRBJ2-3 TRBV24-1 CATSAGTSTDTQYF TGTGCCACCAGTGCAGGGACTTCCACAGATACGCAGTATTTT
. . TRBJ2-2 TRBV7-9 CASSLGRNGELFF TGTGCCAGCAGCTTAGGCCGAAACGGGGAGCTGTTTTTT
. . TRBJ2-4 TRBV4-1 CASSQDSAGTGKNIQYF TGCGCCAGCAGCCAAGATTCGGCAGGGACTGGCAAAAACATTCAGTACTTC
. few TRBJ2-2 TRBV11-2 CASSQPDMGAGELFF TGTGCCAGCAGCCAACCCGACATGGGAGCCGGGGAGCTGTTTTTT
TRBD1 few TRBJ1-2 TRBV19 CASSAGTGGERGGYTF TGTGCCAGTAGTGCCGGGACAGGGGGCGAGAGAGGTGGCTACACCTTC
. many TRBJ2-1 TRBV12-3/TRBV12-4 CASSSARFYNEQFF TGTGCCAGCAGTTCAGCCAGGTTCTACAATGAGCAGTTCTTC
TRBD2 few TRBJ2-3 TRBV20-1 CSARGGLAGAGRSSTDTQYF TGCAGTGCTAGAGGGGGACTAGCGGGAGCCGGACGGTCTAGCACAGATACGCAGTATTTT
TRBD1 many TRBJ2-2 TRBV5-1 CASSPGQANTGELFF TGTGCCAGCAGCCCCGGACAGGCCAACACCGGGGAGCTGTTTTTT
TRBD2 . TRBJ2-7 TRBV20-1 CSAHPLLAGEYEQYF TGCAGTGCACATCCCCTCCTAGCGGGAGAGTACGAGCAGTACTTC
. . TRBJ1-1 TRBV12-3/TRBV12-4 CASSDRQRTYTEAFF TGTGCCAGCAGCGATCGACAGCGAACTTACACTGAAGCTTTCTTT
. . TRBJ2-2 TRBV10-3 CAISDPGRANTGELFF TGTGCCATCAGCGACCCGGGCAGGGCGAACACCGGGGAGCTGTTTTTT
. many TRBJ1-1 TRBV3-1 CASSQDSQGNTEAFF TGTGCCAGCAGCCAAGATTCTCAGGGGAACACTGAAGCTTTCTTT
TRBD2 few TRBJ2-1 TRBV11-3 CASSQLAPPYYYNEQFF TGTGCCAGCAGCCAACTAGCGCCTCCATATTACTACAATGAGCAGTTCTTC
. few TRBJ2-7 TRBV5-4 CASSLSAGGSYEQYF TGTGCCAGCAGCCTGTCGGCGGGTGGCTCCTACGAGCAGTACTTC
. . TRBJ2-1 TRBV5-1 CASSTRTRSHNEQFF TGCGCCAGCAGCACCCGGACAAGAAGCCACAATGAGCAGTTCTTC
. . TRBJ2-1 TRBV6-2/TRBV6-3 CASSYNGEQFF TGTGCCAGCAGTTACAACGGTGAGCAGTTCTTC
. few TRBJ2-2 TRBV18 CASPQGPNTGELFF TGTGCCAGCCCACAAGGCCCTAACACCGGGGAGCTGTTTTTT
. . TRBJ2-4 TRBV7-2 CASSETRSSNIQYF TGTGCCAGCAGCGAAACTAGATCCTCGAACATTCAGTACTTC
. . TRBJ2-1 TRBV28 CASSRHLENYNEQFF TGTGCCAGCAGTCGCCATCTAGAAAACTACAATGAGCAGTTCTTC
TRBD2 . TRBJ2-7 TRBV11-2 CASLRLAGSYEQYF TGTGCCAGCTTAAGACTAGCGGGATCCTACGAGCAGTACTTC
. many TRBJ2-1 TRBV20-1 CSARRPDSYNEQFF TGCAGTGCTCGCCGACCAGACTCCTACAATGAGCAGTTCTTC
TRBD2 few TRBJ2-1 TRBV20-1 CSARGPTGTSGGLSYNEQFF TGCAGTGCTAGAGGACCCACCGGGACTAGCGGGGGTCTCTCCTACAATGAGCAGTTCTTC
. few TRBJ2-4 TRBV3-1 CASSQSWDLKNIQYF TGTGCCAGCAGCCAAAGTTGGGACCTTAAAAACATTCAGTACTTC
TRBD1 many TRBJ2-2 TRBV5-1 CASSLQGYDTGELFF TGCGCCAGCAGCTTACAGGGGTATGACACCGGGGAGCTGTTTTTT
TRBD2 . TRBJ2-1 TRBV7-9 CASNPSGGPLEQFF TGTGCCAGCAACCCCTCGGGGGGGCCACTTGAGCAGTTCTTC
TRBD1 few TRBJ2-2 TRBV29-1 CSVGDTGTGDGGELFF TGCAGCGTGGGGGACACCGGGACAGGGGACGGCGGGGAGCTGTTTTTT
. few TRBJ1-5 TRBV28 CASTPDRTNQPQHF TGTGCCAGCACTCCCGACAGGACCAATCAGCCCCAGCATTTT
TRBD1 many TRBJ2-7 TRBV9 CASSVRAGGYEQYF TGTGCCAGCAGCGTACGTGCAGGGGGCTACGAGCAGTACTTC
. . TRBJ2-5 TRBV6-2/TRBV6-3 CASSYGGKETQYF TGTGCCAGCAGTTACGGGGGAAAAGAGACCCAGTACTTC
. many TRBJ2-2 TRBV3-1 CASRRESRTGELFF TGTGCCAGCAGGAGGGAGTCACGCACCGGGGAGCTGTTTTTT
. few TRBJ2-7 TRBV6-5 CAAGSGAYEQYF TGTGCCGCTGGATCGGGGGCCTACGAGCAGTACTTC
. . TRBJ1-6 TRBV10-2 CASTLRGDYNSPLHF TGCGCCAGCACCCTAAGAGGCGACTATAATTCACCCCTCCACTTT
. many TRBJ2-5 TRBV5-1 CASSLGGQNQETQYF TGCGCCAGCAGCTTGGGCGGGCAGAACCAAGAGACCCAGTACTTC
TRBD1 many TRBJ2-1 TRBV19 CASRPQGTTSYNEQFF TGTGCCAGTAGACCACAGGGGACCACCTCCTACAATGAGCAGTTCTTC